The clone carrying this TCR beta chain has just a few counts. Its antigen is unknown. The data derive from a study of beta chain features in type 1 diabetes. Study at large: Sorted cells from all samples, numbering about 98 million, were examined.

Overall study results and limits: Shorter templates might be favored by PCR, equally in patients and controls.

The CDR3 covers 15 residues. Trimming took 3 bases from V and 6 from J; bases not matched to a gene: 10. CDR1 is GTSNPN, CDR2 SVGIG, per germline (reference sequence). The entirety of the isolated RNA underwent reverse transcription, so expressed TCRB transcripts were sequenced. This table comes from immunoSEQ multiplex PCR, and its TCRdb copy is limited to in-frame clones, with some not included. Here the sample spans about 260,000 clones, under 70% being singletons. Sequences were obtained from naive CD4+ T cells from blood. The chain is built from TRBV30 and TRBJ2-1, with TRBD2 matching over 8 bases. This receptor was obtained from a man in his thirties or forties in good health. CDR3 region: CAWRPGAGGTNEQFF. The DNA for the CDR3 is TGTGCCTGGAGGCCCGGGGCGGGAGGTACCAATGAGCAGTTCTTC.